The T cell receptor (beta chain) described here comes from a study of blood T cell repertoires in COVID-19 (TCRdb year 2020). Context from the whole study: Collaborator samples came from the United States, Italy and Spain and covered acute and convalescent phases of COVID-19. Subjects who had been exposed to COVID-19, were actively infected with it, or had recovered from it provided the deeply sampled blood TCRbeta repertoires that made up the dataset. The repertoires were released in a freely available public database meant as a resource for research on the immune response to SARS-CoV-2. The samples were drawn from the first 160 participants of the ongoing ImmuneRACE study and from 1,254 subjects provided by 6 global collaborators. The prospective study material was composed of cDNA or gDNA derived from T cells, B-cell-depleted T cells, or PBMCs. Sample metadata almost always included a de-identified subject ID, COVID-19 status, age in years and sex. HLA class I and class II types, where available, came from metadata supplied by the sample provider rather than from assay-based typing.

Remarks on this clone: The specificity of this receptor is unknown. No much larger clonotype is one base removed from it; base qualities were not supplied.

The CDR3 numbers 17 residues from cysteine through phenylalanine. Of the read, only the CDR3 DNA is kept; its 51 bases are in frame from base 1. The germline V and J ends show losses of 5 bases and 5 bases respectively, and no gene match explains 14 bases of the junction. Reading the germline V gene gives CDR1 SGHTA and CDR2 FQGNSA. TCRbeta CDR3 regions were amplified from genomic DNA by means of the immunoSEQ Assay, a bias-controlled multiplex PCR. In the original analysis: Within the assay, amplification of reference gene primers was used to estimate how many nucleated cells each sample contained. To quantify the absolute abundance of each unique TCRbeta CDR3 rearrangement, sequence reads were collapsed and filtered. For each sample, productive Simpson clonality was calculated as the square root of Simpson's diversity index across productive rearrangements. TCRdb retrieved this table from immuneACCESS and kept in-frame rearrangements only. Not all clones are present; in checked studies, unresolved V genes account for under half, and no reason is known for the remainder. V, J and clone size are those of that table, while D and trimming were read from the DNA. The table for this sample lists about 170,000 clones; around 87% of them were counted only once. The ten largest clones add up to 7% of the sample.

Each collaborating institution followed its own protocols to collect whole blood in K2EDTA tubes. Collaborator samples were shipped for TCRbeta analysis as frozen whole blood, isolated PBMCs, or DNA extracted from either sample type. Here is what the overall study found, with its caveats: The quantity of clinical and demographic metadata differed by source and by participant and was supplied without curation.

Sequences were obtained from peripheral blood. The rearrangement joined TRBV7-2 to TRBJ1-1, and 10 junctional nucleotides match TRBD1. The origin of this receptor is a woman of 80 years or more in a cohort sampled during active or convalescent COVID-19. Here is the DNA: TGTGCCAGCAGCCGTAAGACAGGGGGCGCAGGGAGTACTGAAGCTTTCTTT. The translation is CASSRKTGGAGSTEAFF.